The 32 T cell receptor beta chains below come from one sample, sequenced in a study of T cell responses to AZD1222 COVID-19 vaccine. The assay was immunoSEQ multiplex PCR, and TCRdb's table has in-frame clones only and misses some. Of roughly 140,000 clones listed, just over 85% are singletons. The sequencing here drew on peripheral blood, taken on day 0 of AZD1222 vaccination. These receptor sequences come from an adult in good health.

The V call is TRBV3-1 (or the pseudogene TRBV3-2), the J call TRBJ1-1, with TRBD1 matching over 7 bases. Germline V gene sequence: CDR1 LGHDT, CDR2 YNNKEL (reference sequence). The J segment lost 5 bases and the V segment lost 2 bases, leaving 5 bases of the junction unmatched. The CDR3 covers 14 residues. Written as DNA, the CDR3 is TGTGCCAGCAGCCAAAGGGACAGAATAACTGAAGCTTTCTTT. Its protein product is CASSQRDRITEAFF.

The chain links TRBV5-1 to TRBJ1-6; 7 bases agree with TRBD1. The CDR3 spans 15 residues. V gave up 4 bases and J gave up 11 bases; unmatched junction bases: 12. In germline, CDR1 is SGHRS, CDR2 YFSETQ. CDR3 amino acids: CASSPSSGGFTPLHF. The CDR3 DNA reads as TGCGCCAGCAGCCCCTCCTCAGGGGGGTTTACACCCCTCCACTTT.

V usage is TRBV7-9 and J usage is TRBJ2-1; D gene uncertain. Germline loops: CDR1 SEHNR, CDR2 FQNEAQ (reference sequence). Trimming removed 1 base from V and 7 bases from J, with 5 bases in between. The CDR3 runs to 12 residues. In nucleotides, the CDR3 is TGTGCCAGCAGCTTAGGGCAAAATGAGCAGTTCTTC. Amino acid sequence: CASSLGQNEQFF.

The genes are TRBV27 and TRBJ2-5; D remains ambiguous. The V gene's germline CDR1 is MNHEY and CDR2 SMNVEV (reference sequence). V dropped 5 bases and J dropped 4 bases, with 17 bases sitting between them. This CDR3 spans 15 amino acids. The CDR3 coding sequence is TGTGCCAGCAGTAAAGGCCTCGGTCCCTCAGAGACCCAGTACTTC. Amino acids: CASSKGLGPSETQYF.

This chain uses TRBV6-5 with TRBJ2-1, with 11 nucleotides matching TRBD2. With 4 bases clipped from V and 7 bases from J, the junction kept 6 bases outside the gene matches. Germline assignment: CDR1 MNHEY and CDR2 SVGAGI. CDR3 length: 15 residues. CDR3 bases: TGTGCCAGCAGTTCTCTAGCGGGAGGACGGAATGAGCAGTTCTTC. It translates to CASSSLAGGRNEQFF.

The V and J genes are TRBV5-8 and TRBJ1-5; the match to TRBD1 covers 8 bases. Losses at the gene ends were 2 bases for V and 2 bases for J; bases not matched to a gene: 6. Germline V gene data show CDR1 as SGHTS and CDR2 as YDEGEE. The CDR3 is made up of 16 amino acids. The CDR3: CASSFPGQGGNQPQHF. In DNA, the CDR3 is TGTGCCAGCAGCTTTCCCGGACAGGGCGGCAATCAGCCCCAGCATTTT. The complete variable domain, with remaining parts taken from reference TRBV5-8 and TRBJ1-5, reads EAGVTQSPTHLIKTRGQQATLRCSPISGHTSVYWYQQALGLGLQFLLWYDEGEERNRGNFPPRFSGRQFPNYSSELNVNALELEDSALYLCASSFPGQGGNQPQHFGDGTRLSIL.

The sample holds one count of this clone. This chain links TRBV4-3 with TRBJ1-2, with D tentatively TRBD1 (6 bases). Germline assignment: CDR1 LGHNA and CDR2 YSLEER. The V and J ends lost 0 bases and 1 base respectively, with 9 bases between them. The CDR3 runs to 15 residues. The CDR3 DNA reads TGCGCCAGCAGCCAAGAAAGGGGGATTAACTATGGCTACACCTTC. This encodes CASSQERGINYGYTF.

V is TRBV5-1 and J is TRBJ1-6, with 7 bases fitting TRBD1. The CDR3 has 13 residues. Germline V gene data show CDR1 as SGHRS and CDR2 as YFSETQ. The J segment lost 9 bases and the V segment lost 4 bases, leaving 4 bases of the junction unmatched. The CDR3 region is CASSGDSSSPLHF. CDR3 in DNA: TGCGCCAGCAGCGGGGACAGTAGTTCACCCCTCCACTTT.

The V gene is TRBV2, the J gene TRBJ1-1; the D gene is possibly TRBD1 (6 bases). This CDR3 has 14 residues. The V and J ends lost 4 bases and 3 bases respectively, with 12 bases between them. CDR1 is SNHLY, CDR2 FYNNEI, per germline. The CDR3 reads CASSVLRGHTEAFF. CDR3 nucleotides: TGTGCCAGCAGTGTCCTCAGGGGCCACACTGAAGCTTTCTTT. Drawing the rest from reference TRBV2 and TRBJ1-1, the complete variable domain is EPEVTQTPSHQVTQMGQEVILRCVPISNHLYFYWYRQILGQKVEFLVSFYNNEISEKSEIFDDQFSVERPDGSNFTLKIRSTKLEDSAMYFCASSVLRGHTEAFFGQGTRLTVV.

This clone has just one count. The chain joins TRBV27 to TRBJ1-1, with TRBD1 as a possible D gene (5 bases). Per germline, CDR1 MNHEY and CDR2 SMNVEV (reference sequence). Trimming took 4 bases from V and 4 from J, leaving 13 bases between them. The CDR3 loop spans 14 amino acids. DNA for the CDR3: TGTGCCAGCAGTTCCTCAGGGAGTTCCACTGAAGCTTTCTTT. Translation: CASSSSGSSTEAFF.

This clone showed up just once. This chain links TRBV28 with TRBJ1-1, with 7 positions matching TRBD1. The germline V gene has CDR1 MDHEN and CDR2 SYDVKM. The CDR3 runs to 15 residues. The V segment lost 4 bases and the J segment 6 bases; nucleotides outside the gene matches: 11. The CDR3 spells CASSSGGQSYAEAFF. The CDR3 nucleotides read TGTGCCAGCAGTTCCGGGGGACAGAGCTACGCTGAAGCTTTCTTT. The full variable domain, completed using reference TRBV28 and TRBJ1-1, is DVKVTQSSRYLVKRTGEKVFLECVQDMDHENMFWYRQDPGLGLRLIYFSYDVKMKEKGDIPEGYSVSREKKERFSLILESASTNQTSMYLCASSSGGQSYAEAFFGQGTRLTVV.

The genes are TRBV6-5 and TRBJ1-1; D is perhaps TRBD1 (6 bases). This CDR3 is 13 amino acids long. The germline gives CDR1 MNHEY, CDR2 SVGAGI. The V gene lost 7 bases and the J gene lost 3 bases, with 12 bases spanning the gap. CDR3 region: CASKAPGDTEAFF. CDR3 coding DNA: TGTGCCAGCAAGGCCCCAGGGGACACTGAAGCTTTCTTT.

This chain joins TRBV5-8 and TRBJ1-1; TRBD1 agrees at 11 bases. Germline V gene sequence: CDR1 SGHTS, CDR2 YDEGEE. Losses at the gene ends were 2 bases for V and 1 base for J; bases not matched to a gene: 10. This CDR3 is built from 18 residues. CDR3 sequence (DNA): TGTGCCAGCAGCTTCTGGACAGGGGGCGGAATTTCGAACACTGAAGCTTTCTTT. The encoded protein is CASSFWTGGGISNTEAFF.

The chain has TRBV3-1 (or the pseudogene TRBV3-2) and TRBJ2-2, with 7 bases aligning to TRBD2. CDR1 and CDR2 (germline): LGHDT, YNNKEL (reference sequence). With V trimmed by 1 base and J by 3 bases, 2 bases remained unmatched. The CDR3 has 15 residues. The chain's CDR3 is CASSQAGGYTGELFF. The CDR3 nucleotides are TGTGCCAGCAGCCAAGCGGGAGGCTACACCGGGGAGCTGTTTTTT.

The rearrangement joins TRBV7-2 to TRBJ1-5; 7 nucleotides line up with TRBD1. The CDR3 runs to 13 residues. Germline V gene data show CDR1 as SGHTA and CDR2 as FQGNSA. J lost 9 bases, V lost 5 bases, and 7 bases had no gene match. CDR3 sequence (DNA): TGTGCCAGCAGCCAAAAAAGGACAGGGCCCCAGCATTTT. Translation: CASSQKRTGPQHF.

The chain couples TRBV7-2 to TRBJ2-7; 9 bases are a match to TRBD2. This CDR3 comprises 17 residues. V trimming: 4 bases; J trimming: 0 bases; junction bases outside the gene matches: 10. CDR1 SGHTA and CDR2 FQGNSA come from the germline V gene. The CDR3: CASSSRGGRVDSYEQYF. CDR3 bases: TGTGCCAGCAGCTCAAGGGGCGGGAGGGTAGACTCCTACGAGCAGTACTTC.

The V and J genes are TRBV19 and TRBJ2-7; TRBD2 matches at 7 bases. The junction had 11 bases not matched to a gene; V was cut back by 5 bases and J by 7 bases. The CDR3 has 14 residues. Germline V gene sequence: CDR1 LNHDA, CDR2 SQIVND (reference sequence). The CDR3 protein is CASSDSTLGGEQYF. For the CDR3, the DNA is TGTGCCAGTAGTGATTCGACCCTCGGGGGGGAGCAGTACTTC. Using reference TRBV19 and TRBJ2-7 for the parts outside the CDR3, the full variable domain is DGGITQSPKYLFRKEGQNVTLSCEQNLNHDAMYWYRQDPGQGLRLIYYSQIVNDFQKGDIAEGYSVSREKKESFPLTVTSAQKNPTAFYLCASSDSTLGGEQYFGPGTRLTVT.

The V call is TRBV7-2, the J call TRBJ1-1; D is possibly TRBD1 (6 bases). The CDR3 runs to 13 residues. V lost 5 bases and J lost 4, with 11 bases in between. CDR1 is SGHTA and CDR2 is FQGNSA in the germline V gene. The CDR3: CASSHGQSTEAFF. DNA of the CDR3: TGTGCCAGCAGCCATGGACAGAGCACTGAAGCTTTCTTT.

The rearrangement links TRBV28 to TRBJ1-4, with no clear D. Germline CDR1 MDHEN, CDR2 SYDVKM. V shed 3 bases and J shed 5 bases, with 10 bases lying between them. CDR3 size: 14 residues. The CDR3 protein is CASSFGPNNEKLFF. The CDR3 coding sequence is TGTGCCAGCAGTTTCGGACCGAACAATGAAAAACTGTTTTTT. The full variable domain, completed using reference TRBV28 and TRBJ1-4, is DVKVTQSSRYLVKRTGEKVFLECVQDMDHENMFWYRQDPGLGLRLIYFSYDVKMKEKGDIPEGYSVSREKKERFSLILESASTNQTSMYLCASSFGPNNEKLFFGSGTQLSVL.

V gene TRBV6-6 combines with J gene TRBJ2-2; D possibly corresponds to TRBD2 (5 bases). This CDR3 is 13 amino acids long. Germline-derived CDR1 and CDR2 are MNHNY and SVGAGI (reference sequence). V lost 8 bases, J lost 6 bases, and 13 bases lay in between. CDR3: CASLPSEAGELFF. As DNA, the CDR3 is TGTGCCAGCCTACCATCGGAGGCCGGGGAGCTGTTTTTT.

The chain links TRBV6-6 to TRBJ2-1; the match to TRBD1 covers 8 bases. With 7 bases clipped from V and 7 bases from J, the junction kept 6 bases outside the gene matches. Germline assignment: CDR1 MNHNY and CDR2 SVGAGI (reference sequence). The CDR3 is 13 amino acids. DNA for the CDR3: TGTGCCAGCAATGGACAGGGAAGTAATGAGCAGTTCTTC. Translated, it gives CASNGQGSNEQFF.

This clone has more than one count but fewer than ten. The rearrangement uses TRBV11-3 and TRBJ1-1; D is unclear. Trimming removed 5 bases from V and 6 bases from J, with 19 bases in between. CDR3 length: 15 amino acids. Germline assignment: CDR1 SGHNT and CDR2 YENEEA. CDR3 in amino acids: CASSQAGTTAAEAFF. In DNA form, the CDR3 reads TGTGCCAGCAGCCAAGCGGGAACCACAGCAGCTGAAGCTTTCTTT.

A single count supports this clone. The chain combines TRBV12-3 or TRBV12-4 with TRBJ1-1; 8 bases fit TRBD1. The CDR3 is made up of 13 amino acids. Germline trimming cut 10 bases from V and 0 bases from J; bases unmatched to any gene: 4. The CDR3 loop is CATRTGLNTEAFF. CDR3 nucleotide sequence: TGTGCCACCAGGACAGGGTTGAACACTGAAGCTTTCTTT.

The chain recombines TRBV5-4 with TRBJ2-1; 10 nucleotides align to TRBD2. This CDR3 is built from 14 residues. The V gene end was trimmed by 4 bases and the J gene end by 9 bases; junction bases not matched to a gene: 7. Per the germline V gene, CDR1 is SGHNT and CDR2 is YYREEE (reference sequence). CDR3 loop: CASSTLAGVGEQFF. CDR3 DNA sequence: TGTGCCAGCAGCACTCTAGCGGGAGTAGGTGAGCAGTTCTTC.

This clone was counted a single time. The rearrangement links TRBV5-1 to TRBJ1-2; 7 bases are a match to TRBD1. V was pared by 4 bases and J by 4 bases, with 13 bases of the junction left unmatched. From germline, CDR1 is SGHRS and CDR2 YFSETQ. The CDR3 runs to 16 residues. The CDR3 bases are TGCGCCAGCAGCCCCTCGACAGGGATTAGGGTCTATGGCTACACCTTC. Protein product: CASSPSTGIRVYGYTF.

This clone was seen a single time. This chain joins TRBV10-3 and TRBJ1-1, with 12 positions matching TRBD1. V trimming: 2 bases; J trimming: 5 bases; junction bases outside the gene matches: 9. Germline V gives CDR1 ENHRY, CDR2 SYGVKD. This CDR3 spans 17 amino acids. CDR3 protein: CAISESPGQGAGTEAFF. Written as DNA, the CDR3 is TGTGCCATCAGTGAGAGCCCGGGACAGGGGGCTGGTACTGAAGCTTTCTTT.

This clone was observed a single time. The V gene is TRBV27, the J gene TRBJ2-6; 11 nucleotides align to TRBD2. Germline CDR1 MNHEY, CDR2 SMNVEV (reference sequence). J lost 0 bases, V lost 6 bases, and 10 bases had no gene match. This CDR3 has 19 residues. Here the CDR3 reads CASSQRLAGLFSGANVLTF. The CDR3 region has the DNA TGTGCCAGCAGCCAGAGACTAGCGGGATTGTTCTCTGGGGCCAACGTCCTGACTTTC. The full variable domain, its missing parts supplied by reference TRBV27 and TRBJ2-6, is EAQVTQNPRYLITVTGKKLTVTCSQNMNHEYMSWYRQDPGLGLRQIYYSMNVEVTDKGDVPEGYKVSRKEKRNFPLILESPSPNQTSLYFCASSQRLAGLFSGANVLTFGAGSRLTVL.

The rearrangement links TRBV7-2 to TRBJ2-1; D unresolved. Trimming took 1 base from V and 0 from J, leaving 13 bases between them. CDR3 size: 17 residues. CDR1 is SGHTA, CDR2 FQGNSA, per germline. DNA for the CDR3: TGTGCCAGCAGCTTAGTGTGGGGTCGGTACTCCTACAATGAGCAGTTCTTC. This codes for CASSLVWGRYSYNEQFF.

The genes are TRBV20-1 and TRBJ2-5, with D perhaps TRBD1 or TRBD2 (6 bases each). Deletions cut 8 bases from V and 5 bases from J, with 12 bases between. The CDR3 extends over 11 amino acids. Germline V gene data show CDR1 as DFQATT and CDR2 as SNEGSKA (reference sequence). The CDR3 reads CSQLGGETQYF. Written as DNA, the CDR3 is TGCAGTCAACTGGGGGGCGAGACCCAGTACTTC.

The rearrangement joins TRBV19 to TRBJ2-1; 7 bases map to TRBD1. There are 16 residues in the CDR3. Germline V CDR1 and CDR2: LNHDA, SQIVND (reference sequence). V gave up 8 bases and J gave up 5 bases; unmatched junction bases: 15. The CDR3 reads CASPTGDDSTDNEQFF. The CDR3 bases are TGTGCCAGTCCTACAGGGGACGACTCCACTGACAATGAGCAGTTCTTC.

The chain has TRBV28 and TRBJ2-7; D not certain. Trimming took off 2 bases at V and 6 bases at J, with 17 bases between the two ends. The germline gives CDR1 MDHEN, CDR2 SYDVKM. CDR3 length: 15 residues. The CDR3 nucleotides are TGTGCCAGCAGTTTAAGGACGGGCCTAGGCGGCGAGCAGTACTTC. Its translation: CASSLRTGLGGEQYF. Complete variable domain (other parts from reference TRBV28 and TRBJ2-7): DVKVTQSSRYLVKRTGEKVFLECVQDMDHENMFWYRQDPGLGLRLIYFSYDVKMKEKGDIPEGYSVSREKKERFSLILESASTNQTSMYLCASSLRTGLGGEQYFGPGTRLTVT.

The chain links TRBV4-3 to TRBJ2-2, with 9 bases fitting TRBD1. The CDR3 spans 15 residues. J lost 4 bases, V lost 3 bases, and 3 bases had no gene match. Germline V gives CDR1 LGHNA, CDR2 YSLEER. The CDR3 region is CASSHGQGSTGELFF. The CDR3 DNA is TGCGCCAGCAGCCACGGACAGGGGAGCACCGGGGAGCTGTTTTTT.